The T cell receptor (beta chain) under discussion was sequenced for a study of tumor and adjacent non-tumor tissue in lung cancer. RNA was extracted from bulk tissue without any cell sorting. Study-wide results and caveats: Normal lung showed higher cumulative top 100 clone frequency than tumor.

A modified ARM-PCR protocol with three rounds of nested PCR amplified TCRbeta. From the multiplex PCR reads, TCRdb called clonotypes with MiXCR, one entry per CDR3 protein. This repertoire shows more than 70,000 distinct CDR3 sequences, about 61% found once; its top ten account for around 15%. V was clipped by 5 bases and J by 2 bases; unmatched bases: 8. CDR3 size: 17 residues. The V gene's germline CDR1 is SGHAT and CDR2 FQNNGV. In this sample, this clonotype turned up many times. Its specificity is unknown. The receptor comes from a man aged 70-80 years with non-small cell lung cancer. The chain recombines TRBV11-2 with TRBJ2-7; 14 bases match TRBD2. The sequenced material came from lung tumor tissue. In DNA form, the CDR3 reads TGTGCCAGCAGCCCGGGAGGGACTAGCGGGAGCCCCTACGAGCAGTACTTC. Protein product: CASSPGGTSGSPYEQYF.